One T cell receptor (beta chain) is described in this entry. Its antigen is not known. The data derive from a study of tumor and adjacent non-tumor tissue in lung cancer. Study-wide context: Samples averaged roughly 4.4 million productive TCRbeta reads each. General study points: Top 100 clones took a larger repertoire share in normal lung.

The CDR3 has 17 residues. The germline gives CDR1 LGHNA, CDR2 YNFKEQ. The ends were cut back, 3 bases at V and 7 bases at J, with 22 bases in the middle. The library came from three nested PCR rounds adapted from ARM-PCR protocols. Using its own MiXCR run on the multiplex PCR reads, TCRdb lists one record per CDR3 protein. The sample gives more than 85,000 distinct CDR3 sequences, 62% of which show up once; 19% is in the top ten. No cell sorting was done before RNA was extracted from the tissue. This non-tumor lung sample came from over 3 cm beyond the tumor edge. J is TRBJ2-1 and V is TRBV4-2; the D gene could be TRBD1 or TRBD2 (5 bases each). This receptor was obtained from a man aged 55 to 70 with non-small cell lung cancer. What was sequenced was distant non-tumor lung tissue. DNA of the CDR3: TGTGCCAGCAGCCACGACTCCGCCGGGGCTAGTGTAAATGAGCAGTTCTTC. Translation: CASSHDSAGASVNEQFF.